Each of the 18 T cell receptor beta chains below was sequenced from the same sample in a study of graft-versus-host responses after intestinal transplantation. What these receptors recognize is not known. Assay: immunoSEQ multiplex PCR; the TCRdb copy retains only in-frame clones and omits some. The data show around 26,000 clones, approximately 82% seen once. Sequenced here: unstimulated CD8+ T cells sorted from spleen or lymph node cells, sampled before transplant. Receptor source: a human donor who was the organ donor for an intestinal transplant.

The V and J genes are TRBV15 and TRBJ2-7; D remains unclear. Germline V gene lookup returns CDR1 LNHNV and CDR2 YYDKDF (reference sequence). The CDR3 runs 13 residues. Trimming left V 0 bases short and J 0 bases short, with 3 bases between. The CDR3 bases are TGTGCCACCAGCAGAGATTCCTCCTACGAGCAGTACTTC. This codes for CATSRDSSYEQYF.

V usage is TRBV5-1 and J usage is TRBJ2-7; TRBD1 aligns across 7 bases. CDR1 SGHRS and CDR2 YFSETQ come from the germline V gene. CDR3 length equals 15 residues. J lost 0 bases, V lost 4 bases, and 7 bases had no gene match. CDR3 sequence: CASSPRQGSSYEQYF. DNA for the CDR3: TGCGCCAGCAGCCCAAGACAGGGTAGCTCCTACGAGCAGTACTTC.

The chain is built from TRBV2 and TRBJ2-7, with D tentatively TRBD2 (7 bases). This CDR3 comprises 11 residues. The germline V gene encodes CDR1 SNHLY and CDR2 FYNNEI. Trimming stripped 7 bases from V and 6 bases from J, with 10 bases between. The CDR3 sequence is CASIGGLEQYF. In DNA form, the CDR3 reads TGTGCCAGCATCGGGGGGCTCGAGCAGTACTTC.

The chain employs TRBV9 and TRBJ2-2; D not certain. CDR1 is SGDLS, CDR2 YYNGEE, per germline. The CDR3 is 14 residues long. The germline V and J ends were trimmed by 1 base and 5 bases, with 9 bases remaining between them. The CDR3 coding sequence is TGTGCCAGCAGCGTATTGGCTTGGACCGGGGAGCTGTTTTTT. Its protein product is CASSVLAWTGELFF.

V and J are TRBV1 and TRBJ1-1; TRBD1 is the table's D call and was not checked against the DNA. TRBV1 is recorded as a pseudogene. The CDR3 totals 13 residues. CDR3 residues: CTSSHRENTEAFF. The CDR3 DNA sequence: TGCACCAGCAGCCACAGGGAGAACACTGAAGCTTTCTTT.

This chain joins TRBV27 and TRBJ2-2; 12 nucleotides match TRBD2. This CDR3 has 16 residues. The ends lost 5 bases at V and 6 bases at J; junction bases unmatched: 7. Looked up from germline, CDR1 is MNHEY and CDR2 is SMNVEV (reference sequence). This CDR3 is CASSLRTSGMPGELFF. CDR3 nucleotide sequence: TGTGCCAGCAGTCTTAGGACTAGCGGGATGCCCGGGGAGCTGTTTTTT.

This chain joins TRBV9 and TRBJ1-2, with no clear D. With 4 bases removed from V and 7 bases from J, the gap between germline ends came to 14 bases. Germline assignment: CDR1 SGDLS and CDR2 YYNGEE. The CDR3 sequence is 13 residues long. The chain's CDR3 is CASSLELPPGYTF. CDR3 DNA sequence: TGTGCCAGCAGCCTCGAACTCCCGCCTGGCTACACCTTC.

The V and J genes are TRBV27 and TRBJ1-6; D is ambiguous. Germline CDR1 reads MNHEY; CDR2 reads SMNVEV (reference sequence). Trimming stripped 7 bases from V and 0 bases from J, with 10 bases between. The CDR3 contains 15 residues. The CDR3 region is CASKVGSSYNSPLHF. CDR3 in DNA: TGTGCCAGCAAGGTCGGGAGCTCCTATAATTCACCCCTCCACTTT.

This clone was counted between two and nine times. The chain uses TRBV6-1 and TRBJ2-1; D might be TRBD1 (6 bases). The germline V and J ends were trimmed by 6 bases and 8 bases, with 8 bases remaining between them. The germline gives CDR1 MNHNS, CDR2 SASEGT. The CDR3 covers 11 residues. The DNA of the CDR3 is TGTGCCAGCAGACAGGGTTATGAGCAGTTCTTC. Translation: CASRQGYEQFF.

This clone was seen only once. The chain links TRBV18 to TRBJ2-2; no reliable D call. V lost 1 base to trimming and J lost 1 base, with 10 bases between them. Per germline, CDR1 KGHSH and CDR2 LQKENI. The length of the CDR3 is 16 residues. The CDR3 nucleotides read TGTGCCAGCTCACCACTGGTGACGGAGAACACCGGGGAGCTGTTTTTT. Amino acids: CASSPLVTENTGELFF.

This rearrangement joins TRBV4-1 to TRBJ1-1, with D unclear. CDR3 length: 13 amino acids. Germline V gives CDR1 MGHRA, CDR2 YSYEKL. Trimming shortened V by 2 bases and J by 3 bases, and 7 bases separated the two germline ends. The CDR3: CASSQFLDTEAFF. The CDR3 DNA follows: TGCGCCAGCAGCCAATTCTTAGACACTGAAGCTTTCTTT.

The V and J genes are TRBV27 and TRBJ1-5; 10 nucleotides align to TRBD1. The CDR3 contains 15 residues. The V and J ends lost 2 bases and 2 bases, in that order; junction bases with no gene match: 0. Germline CDR1 MNHEY, CDR2 SMNVEV (reference sequence). CDR3 DNA: TGTGCCAGCAGTTTAGGGACAGGGGGCAATCAGCCCCAGCATTTT. Encoded protein: CASSLGTGGNQPQHF.

This clone was detected a few times. The J gene is TRBJ2-2, the V gene TRBV5-8; no clear D gene. The germline CDR1 and CDR2 sequences are SGHTS and YDEGEE. V shed 5 bases and J shed 7 bases, with 9 bases lying between them. The CDR3 sequence is 12 residues long. CDR3 nucleotide sequence: TGTGCCAGCAGAATCGCGAGCGGGGAGCTGTTTTTT. This encodes CASRIASGELFF.

The chain links TRBV27 to TRBJ2-7; no clear D gene. The V end lost 2 bases, the J end lost 6 bases, and 11 bases lay between the germline ends. Germline CDR1 reads MNHEY; CDR2 reads SMNVEV (reference sequence). The CDR3 length is 13 residues. CDR3 loop: CASSLKMGGEQYF. CDR3 DNA: TGTGCCAGCAGTTTAAAGATGGGTGGCGAGCAGTACTTC.

The genes are TRBV9 and TRBJ2-7, with D possibly being TRBD1 (6 bases). The CDR3 covers 15 residues. Germline CDR1 is SGDLS and CDR2 is YYNGEE. Trimming left V 0 bases short and J 2 bases short, with 12 bases between. DNA for the CDR3: TGTGCCAGCAGCGTAGGGGGGACAACTACCTACGAGCAGTACTTC. This translates into CASSVGGTTTYEQYF.

This clone was seen just once. The chain uses TRBV19 and TRBJ1-1, with D unclear. V lost 7 bases to trimming and J lost 0 bases, with 15 bases between them. Germline lookup yields CDR1 LNHDA and CDR2 SQIVND (reference sequence). This CDR3 is 15 amino acids long. The CDR3 DNA follows: TGTGCCAGTACCAAAGCGTCCCGCATGAACACTGAAGCTTTCTTT. Protein: CASTKASRMNTEAFF.

The chain has TRBV5-6 and TRBJ1-4; a possible D gene is TRBD1 (6 bases). The CDR3 totals 16 residues. Germline values: CDR1 SGHDT, CDR2 YYEEEE. The V gene lost 0 bases and the J gene lost 2 bases, with 11 bases spanning the gap. The CDR3: CASSLGFGGTNEKLFF. Written as DNA, the CDR3 is TGTGCCAGCAGCTTGGGATTCGGGGGCACTAATGAAAAACTGTTTTTT.

This clone was seen only a few times. This sequence joins TRBV5-1 and TRBJ2-7; TRBD1 agrees at 9 bases. V trimming: 0 bases; J trimming: 5 bases; junction bases outside the gene matches: 0. Germline CDR1 reads SGHRS; CDR2 reads YFSETQ. The CDR3 consists of 13 residues. The CDR3 DNA reads TGCGCCAGCAGCTTGGGACAGGGGGACGAGCAGTACTTC. Residues: CASSLGQGDEQYF. Together with reference TRBV5-1 and TRBJ2-7, the CDR3 gives the full variable domain: KAGVTQTPRYLIKTRGQQVTLSCSPISGHRSVSWYQQTPGQGLQFLFEYFSETQRNKGNFPGRFSGRQFSNSRSEMNVSTLELGDSALYLCASSLGQGDEQYFGPGTRLTVT.